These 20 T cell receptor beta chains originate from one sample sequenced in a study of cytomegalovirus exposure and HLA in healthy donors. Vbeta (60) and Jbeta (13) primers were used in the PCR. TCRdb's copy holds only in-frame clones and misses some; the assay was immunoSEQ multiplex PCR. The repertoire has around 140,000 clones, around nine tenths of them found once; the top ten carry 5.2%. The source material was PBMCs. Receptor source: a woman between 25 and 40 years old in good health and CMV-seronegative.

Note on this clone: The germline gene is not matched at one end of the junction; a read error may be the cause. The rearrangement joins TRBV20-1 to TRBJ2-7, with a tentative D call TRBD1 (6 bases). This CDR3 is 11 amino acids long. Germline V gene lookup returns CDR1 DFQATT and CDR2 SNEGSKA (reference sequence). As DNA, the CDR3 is TGCAGTGCTCCTACCGTAGGGGGTATACACTTC. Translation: CSAPTVGGIHF.

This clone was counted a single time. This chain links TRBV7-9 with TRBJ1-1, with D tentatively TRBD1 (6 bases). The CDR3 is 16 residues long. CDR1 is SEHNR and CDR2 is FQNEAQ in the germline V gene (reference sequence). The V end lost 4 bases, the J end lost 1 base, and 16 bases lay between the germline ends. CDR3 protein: CASSSPYGGANTEAFF. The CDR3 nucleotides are TGTGCCAGCAGCTCCCCCTATGGGGGCGCGAACACTGAAGCTTTCTTT.

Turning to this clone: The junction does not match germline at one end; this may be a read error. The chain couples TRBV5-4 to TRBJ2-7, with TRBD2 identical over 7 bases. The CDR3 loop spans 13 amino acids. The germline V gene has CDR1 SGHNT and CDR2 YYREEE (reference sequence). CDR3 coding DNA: TGTGCCAGCAGCTTGCCGGGGGGAGACAACCGATGTTTC. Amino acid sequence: CASSLPGGDNRCF.

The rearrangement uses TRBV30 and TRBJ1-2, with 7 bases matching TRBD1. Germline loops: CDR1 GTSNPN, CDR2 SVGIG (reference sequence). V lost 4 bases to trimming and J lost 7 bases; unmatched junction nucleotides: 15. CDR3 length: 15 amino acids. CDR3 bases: TGTGCCTGGAACTTATTGGGCAGGGGGGATTTTGGCTACACCTTC. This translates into CAWNLLGRGDFGYTF.

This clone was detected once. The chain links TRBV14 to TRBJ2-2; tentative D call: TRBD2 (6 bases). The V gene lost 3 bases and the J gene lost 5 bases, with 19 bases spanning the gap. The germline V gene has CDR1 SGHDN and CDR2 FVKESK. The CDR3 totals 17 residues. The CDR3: CASSHLDGTPRTGELFF. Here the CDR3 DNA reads TGTGCCAGCAGCCATTTGGACGGGACTCCACGAACCGGGGAGCTGTTTTTT.

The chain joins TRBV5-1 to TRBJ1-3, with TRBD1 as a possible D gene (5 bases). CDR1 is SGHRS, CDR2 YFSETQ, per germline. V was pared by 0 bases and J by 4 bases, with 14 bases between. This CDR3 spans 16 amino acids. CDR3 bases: TGCGCCAGCAGCTTGGGACAGACCCCCTACGGAAACACCATATATTTT. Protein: CASSLGQTPYGNTIYF.

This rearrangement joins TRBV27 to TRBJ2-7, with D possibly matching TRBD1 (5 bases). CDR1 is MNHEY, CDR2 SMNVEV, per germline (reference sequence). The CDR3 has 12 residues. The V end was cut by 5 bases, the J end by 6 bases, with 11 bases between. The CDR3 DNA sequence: TGTGCCAGCAGTGGATCAGGGTCCGAGCAGTACTTC. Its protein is CASSGSGSEQYF.

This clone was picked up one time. The CDR3 DNA reads TGTGCCAGCAGTTACGGGTCCGGAGTAGGTACGCAGTATTTT. This sequence encodes CASSYGSGVGTQYF. The chain recombines TRBV6-5 with TRBJ2-3; D call uncertain. V was trimmed by 2 bases and J by 8 bases, leaving 14 bases between them. CDR3 size: 14 residues. Germline V gives CDR1 MNHEY, CDR2 SVGAGI.

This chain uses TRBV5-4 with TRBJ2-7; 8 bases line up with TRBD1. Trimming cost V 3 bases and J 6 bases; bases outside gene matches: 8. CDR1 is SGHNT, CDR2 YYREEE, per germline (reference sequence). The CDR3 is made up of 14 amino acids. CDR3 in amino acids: CASSSQGTGREQYF. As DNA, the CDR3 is TGTGCCAGCAGCTCCCAAGGGACAGGACGCGAGCAGTACTTC.

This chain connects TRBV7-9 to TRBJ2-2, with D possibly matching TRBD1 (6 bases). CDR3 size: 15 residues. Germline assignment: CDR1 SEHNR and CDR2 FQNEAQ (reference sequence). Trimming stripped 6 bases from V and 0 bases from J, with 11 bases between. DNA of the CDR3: TGTGCCAGCAGTACAGGGTTCGCGAACACCGGGGAGCTGTTTTTT. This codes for CASSTGFANTGELFF.

CDR3 coding DNA: TGTGCCAGCAGCAAAGAAGAACAAACTAATGAAAAACTGTTTTTT. This gives the protein CASSKEEQTNEKLFF. The chain combines TRBV21-1 with TRBJ1-4; TRBD1, the D gene given by the table, was not confirmed from the DNA. TRBV21-1 is given as a pseudogene. This CDR3 is built from 15 residues.

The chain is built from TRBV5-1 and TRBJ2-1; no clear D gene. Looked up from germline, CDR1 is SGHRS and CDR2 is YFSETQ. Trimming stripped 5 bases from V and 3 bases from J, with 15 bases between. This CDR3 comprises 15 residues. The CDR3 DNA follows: TGCGCCAGCAGTTATACAGCTCTCGGCTACAATGAGCAGTTCTTC. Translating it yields CASSYTALGYNEQFF.

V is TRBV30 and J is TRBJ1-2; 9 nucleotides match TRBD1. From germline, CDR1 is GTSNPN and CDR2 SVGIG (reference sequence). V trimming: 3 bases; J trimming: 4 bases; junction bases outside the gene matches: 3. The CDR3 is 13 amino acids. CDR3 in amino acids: CAWSPQGAYGYTF. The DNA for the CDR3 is TGTGCCTGGAGCCCACAGGGGGCCTATGGCTACACCTTC.

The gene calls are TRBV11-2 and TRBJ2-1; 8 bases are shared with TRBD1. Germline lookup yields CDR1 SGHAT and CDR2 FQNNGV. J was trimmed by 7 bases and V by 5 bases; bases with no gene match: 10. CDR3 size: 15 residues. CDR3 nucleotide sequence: TGTGCCAGCAGCCAAATTTACAGGGGGTATAATGAGCAGTTCTTC. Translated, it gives CASSQIYRGYNEQFF.

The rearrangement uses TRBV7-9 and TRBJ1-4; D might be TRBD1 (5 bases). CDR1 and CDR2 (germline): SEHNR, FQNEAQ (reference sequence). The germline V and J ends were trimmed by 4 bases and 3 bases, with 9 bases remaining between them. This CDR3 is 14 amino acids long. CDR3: CASSSGEANEKLFF. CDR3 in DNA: TGTGCCAGCAGCTCGGGGGAGGCTAATGAAAAACTGTTTTTT. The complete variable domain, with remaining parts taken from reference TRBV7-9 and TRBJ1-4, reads DTGVSQNPRHKITKRGQNVTFRCDPISEHNRLYWYRQTLGQGPEFLTYFQNEAQLEKSRLLSDRFSAERPKGSFSTLEIQRTEQGDSAMYLCASSSGEANEKLFFGSGTQLSVL.

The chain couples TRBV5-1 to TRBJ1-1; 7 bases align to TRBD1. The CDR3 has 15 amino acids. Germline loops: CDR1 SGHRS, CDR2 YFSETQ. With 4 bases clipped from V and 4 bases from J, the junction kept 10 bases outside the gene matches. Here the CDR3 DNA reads TGCGCCAGCAGCACCGGACAGGCTGGGATCACTGAAGCTTTCTTT. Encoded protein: CASSTGQAGITEAFF. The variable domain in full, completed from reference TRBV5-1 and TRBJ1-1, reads KAGVTQTPRYLIKTRGQQVTLSCSPISGHRSVSWYQQTPGQGLQFLFEYFSETQRNKGNFPGRFSGRQFSNSRSEMNVSTLELGDSALYLCASSTGQAGITEAFFGQGTRLTVV.

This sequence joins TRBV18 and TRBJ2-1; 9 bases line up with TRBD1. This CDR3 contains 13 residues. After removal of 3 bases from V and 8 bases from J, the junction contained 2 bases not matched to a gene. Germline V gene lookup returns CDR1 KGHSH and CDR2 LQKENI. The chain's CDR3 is CASSPRTGDEQFF. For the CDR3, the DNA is TGTGCCAGCTCACCCCGGACAGGGGATGAGCAGTTCTTC.

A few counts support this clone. For the CDR3, the DNA is TGTGCCATCAGAGGGACTAGCACGCAGTATTTT. It yields the protein CAIRGTSTQYF. The V and J genes are TRBV10-3 and TRBJ2-3, with 9 bases aligning to TRBD2. The CDR3 contains 11 residues. Germline V gene data show CDR1 as ENHRY and CDR2 as SYGVKD. The ends lost 6 bases at V and 9 bases at J; junction bases unmatched: 1.

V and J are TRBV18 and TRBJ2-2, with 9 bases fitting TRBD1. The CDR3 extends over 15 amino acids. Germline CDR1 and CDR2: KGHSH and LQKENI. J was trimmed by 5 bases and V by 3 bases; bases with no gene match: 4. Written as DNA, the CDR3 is TGTGCCAGCTCACCTGGGACAGGGAGGACCGGGGAGCTGTTTTTT. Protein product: CASSPGTGRTGELFF.

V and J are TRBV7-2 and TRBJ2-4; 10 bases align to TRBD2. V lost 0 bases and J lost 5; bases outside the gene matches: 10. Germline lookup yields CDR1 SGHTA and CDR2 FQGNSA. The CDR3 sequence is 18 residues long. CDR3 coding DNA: TGTGCCAGCAGCTTAGCACCTCGAGCGGGGGGGCCGCAAAACATTCAGTACTTC. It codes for CASSLAPRAGGPQNIQYF.